These 27 T cell receptor beta chains originate from one sample sequenced in a study of low-dose radiotherapy and immunotherapy resistance in tumors. Described time point: after trial treatment. Treatment indicated: LDRT plus nivolumab, ipilimumab, low-dose cyclophosphamide and aspirin (RACIN trial). Alpha- and beta-chain coverage of first-strand cDNA came from TRAV- and TRBV-specific primers. TCRs were put through about 20 PCR cycles of amplification with Phusion. A constant-region primer and the V-primer adapter served as the primer pair. A single record per CDR3 protein comes from TCRdb applying MiXCR to the reads. The profile covers approximately 84,000 distinct CDR3 sequences, with around a sixth appearing a single time and approximately 1.3% taken by the ten largest. This sample comprised PBMCs, obtained after low-dose radiotherapy plus immunotherapy. The receptors were gathered from a male donor with prostate cancer.

This clonotype appeared many times. The V and J genes are TRBV7-2 and TRBJ2-2; D uncertain. V dropped 5 bases and J dropped 1 base, with 8 bases sitting between them. Germline assignment: CDR1 SGHTA and CDR2 FQGNSA. This CDR3 has 14 residues. CDR3 loop: CASSTYKNTGELFF. The CDR3 DNA is TGTGCCAGCAGCACGTACAAGAACACCGGGGAGCTGTTTTTT. Looking up the rest from reference TRBV7-2 and TRBJ2-2 gives the full variable domain: GAGVSQSPSNKVTEKGKDVELRCDPISGHTALYWYRQSLGQGLEFLIYFQGNSAPDKSGLPSDRFSAERTGGSVSTLTIQRTQQEDSAVYLCASSTYKNTGELFFGEGSRLTVL.

This clonotype was counted ten times or more. This chain connects TRBV7-2 to TRBJ1-5; 8 bases are a match to TRBD1. The CDR3 length is 13 residues. The germline V gene encodes CDR1 SGHTA and CDR2 FQGNSA. J gave up 7 bases and V 5 bases, and 4 bases lay outside the gene matches. The CDR3 DNA sequence: TGTGCCAGCAGCCAGGGGGCTCGGCAGCCCCAGCATTTT. Protein product: CASSQGARQPQHF.

This clonotype was detected ten times or more. The V call is TRBV20-1, the J call TRBJ2-1; D gene uncertain. CDR3 size: 10 residues. Looked up from germline, CDR1 is DFQATT and CDR2 is SNEGSKA (reference sequence). With 5 bases removed from V and 10 bases from J, the gap between germline ends came to 9 bases. CDR3 region: CSAGDGEQFF. CDR3 coding DNA: TGCAGTGCTGGGGATGGGGAGCAGTTCTTC.

This clonotype occurred many times. The genes are TRBV14 and TRBJ2-3; D unresolved. The CDR3 has 14 amino acids. V was clipped by 4 bases and J by 5 bases, with 13 bases between them. Germline V lookup: CDR1 SGHDN, CDR2 FVKESK. CDR3 bases: TGTGCCAGCAGCCCTTGGTCTGGTGGAGATACGCAGTATTTT. It encodes CASSPWSGGDTQYF.

This clonotype was seen many times. The chain joins TRBV20-1 to TRBJ2-7, with 9 bases lining up with TRBD2. CDR1 and CDR2 from the germline V gene are DFQATT and SNEGSKA (reference sequence). V dropped 6 bases and J dropped 2; count of bases not matched to a gene: 8. The CDR3 has 14 residues. CDR3 residues: CSAETSGRTYEQYF. The CDR3 DNA reads as TGCAGTGCGGAGACTAGCGGAAGAACCTACGAGCAGTACTTC.

This clonotype was recorded at least ten times. The CDR3 nucleotides are TGTGCCAGCAGCTCCCCCGAACTCCGCTCCTACGAGCAGTACTTC. It codes for CASSSPELRSYEQYF. V gene TRBV7-2 combines with J gene TRBJ2-7; the D is unclear. V gave up 4 bases and J gave up 0 bases, with 13 bases separating them. The CDR3 is made up of 15 amino acids. Germline CDR1 reads SGHTA; CDR2 reads FQGNSA.

This clonotype was seen at least ten times. The chain has TRBV12-3 or TRBV12-4 and TRBJ2-1, with D uncertain. The CDR3 is 14 residues long. Trimming left V 3 bases short and J 4 bases short, with 10 bases between. The chain's CDR3 is CASSFGPGYNEQFF. DNA for the CDR3: TGTGCCAGCAGTTTCGGCCCCGGATACAATGAGCAGTTCTTC.

This clonotype has just one count. The limits of the CDR3 on the DNA are not certain, so only TCRdb's listed CDR3 is given. The rearrangement links TRBV4-3 to TRBJ1-4. Counting both end residues, the CDR3 totals 17 amino acids. The germline gives CDR1 LGHNA, CDR2 YSLEER. CDR3 in amino acids: CASSQGLTTTNEKLFFF.

The chain uses TRBV7-3 and TRBJ2-7, with TRBD1 identical over 7 bases. The CDR3 runs 13 residues. Trimming removed 5 bases from V and 8 bases from J; junction bases left unmatched: 9. The germline CDR1 and CDR2 sequences are SGHTA and FQGTGA. The CDR3, as DNA: TGTGCCAGCAGCCGATCTTCAGGGGGTCAGCAGTACTTC. The encoded protein is CASSRSSGGQQYF. Together with reference TRBV7-3 and TRBJ2-7, the CDR3 gives the full variable domain: GAGVSQTPSNKVTEKGKYVELRCDPISGHTALYWYRQSLGQGPEFLIYFQGTGAADDSGLPNDRFFAVRPEGSVSTLKIQRTERGDSAVYLCASSRSSGGQQYFGPGTRLTVT.

This clonotype was counted at least ten times. The CDR3 here is CSVVPNEQYF. The CDR3 region has the DNA TGCAGCGTTGTCCCGAACGAGCAGTACTTC. This sequence joins TRBV29-1 and TRBJ2-7; D gene uncertain. CDR1 and CDR2 from the germline V gene are SQVTM and ANQGSEA. The CDR3 totals 10 residues. V lost 4 bases to trimming and J lost 5 bases, with 6 bases between them.

Turning to this clonotype: A far larger clone is one nucleotide away, so this likely arose from a read error. This sequence joins TRBV5-3 and TRBJ2-1; no definite D call. TRBV5-3 is flagged as an ORF with uncertain function. The CDR3 consists of 14 residues. Here the CDR3 reads CASSPLPIYNVQFF. For the CDR3, the DNA is TGTGCCAGCAGCCCTCTCCCTATCTACAATGTGCAGTTCTTC.

This clonotype was counted at least ten times. The V call is TRBV6-1, the J call TRBJ2-7; 7 positions agree with TRBD1. CDR1 is MNHNS, CDR2 SASEGT, per germline. The J segment lost 0 bases and the V segment lost 5 bases, leaving 7 bases of the junction unmatched. The CDR3 consists of 15 residues. The CDR3 DNA follows: TGTGCCAGCAGTTCTCGACAGGGCCTCTCCTACGAGCAGTACTTC. This translates into CASSSRQGLSYEQYF.

In its sample, this clonotype was seen many times. This sequence joins TRBV30 and TRBJ1-3, with D unresolved. Germline lookup yields CDR1 GTSNPN and CDR2 SVGIG (reference sequence). The germline V and J ends were trimmed by 1 base and 0 bases, with 4 bases remaining between them. The CDR3 has 13 amino acids. For the CDR3, the DNA is TGTGCCTGGAGTGCGGCCTCTGGAAACACCATATATTTT. It yields the protein CAWSAASGNTIYF.

This clonotype was recorded many times. The CDR3 loop reads CASSKAGDGTQGELFF. The DNA for the CDR3 is TGTGCCAGCAGCAAAGCTGGGGACGGCACGCAGGGGGAGCTGTTTTTT. The chain employs TRBV21-1 and TRBJ2-2; TRBD1, the D gene given by the table, was not confirmed from the DNA. TRBV21-1 is shown as a pseudogene. This CDR3 region has 16 residues.

At least ten counts were recorded for this clonotype. V is TRBV7-2 and J is TRBJ2-2, with 10 bases lining up with TRBD2. With 3 bases clipped from V and 4 bases from J, the junction kept 2 bases outside the gene matches. There are 15 residues in the CDR3. Germline CDR1 SGHTA, CDR2 FQGNSA. The CDR3 loop is CASSFTSGVTGELFF. CDR3 sequence (DNA): TGTGCCAGCAGCTTTACTAGCGGGGTCACCGGGGAGCTGTTTTTT.

This clonotype was detected ten times or more. The chain joins TRBV28 to TRBJ2-1; D might be TRBD2 (5 bases). V was cut by 6 bases and J by 12 bases, with 15 bases left in between. The CDR3 consists of 12 residues. CDR1 is MDHEN, CDR2 SYDVKM, per germline. In DNA, the CDR3 is TGTGCCAGCAGGCGTCGCCCTCGGGGGCAGTTCTTC. Amino acid sequence: CASRRRPRGQFF.

This clonotype was recorded at least ten times. This chain joins TRBV5-1 and TRBJ1-1; 9 nucleotides match TRBD1. CDR3 length: 15 residues. V trimming: 3 bases; J trimming: 0 bases; junction bases outside the gene matches: 3. CDR1 and CDR2 from the germline V gene are SGHRS and YFSETQ. The DNA of the CDR3 is TGCGCCAGCAGCTCCGGGACAGGGCTGAACACTGAAGCTTTCTTT. Protein sequence: CASSSGTGLNTEAFF.

Notes on this clonotype: A far bigger clonotype differs at one base, so this is likely a read error. The V call is TRBV12-3 or TRBV12-4, the J call TRBJ2-7; D ambiguous. The CDR3 contains 13 residues. V lost 3 bases to trimming and J lost 5 bases, with 11 bases between them. CDR3 loop: CASSFPASDEQYF. The DNA of the CDR3 is TGTGCCAGCAGTTTTCCGGCGAGCGACGAGCAGTACTTC.

The sample holds many counts of this clonotype. V usage is TRBV12-3 or TRBV12-4 and J usage is TRBJ1-2; D is ambiguous. The CDR3 covers 15 residues. Trimming removed 0 bases at V and 5 bases at J, with 13 bases between. The CDR3 DNA reads TGTGCCAGCAGTTTAGCGCAGTATACACTTTATGGCTACACCTTC. Translation gives CASSLAQYTLYGYTF.

Ten or more counts support this clonotype. CDR3 loop: CASSLGTRNSPLHF. DNA for the CDR3: TGTGCCAGCAGCTTAGGGACAAGGAATTCACCCCTCCACTTT. The genes are TRBV7-2 and TRBJ1-6, with a tentative D call TRBD1 (5 bases). The CDR3 is made up of 14 amino acids. Trimming shortened V by 1 base and J by 7 bases, and 8 bases separated the two germline ends. Germline V gene sequence: CDR1 SGHTA, CDR2 FQGNSA.

This clonotype was detected ten times or more. The chain carries TRBV5-1 and TRBJ2-7; D is perhaps TRBD2 (5 bases). This CDR3 contains 11 residues. V was pared by 5 bases and J by 4 bases, with 7 bases between. CDR1 is SGHRS, CDR2 YFSETQ, per germline. CDR3 sequence: CASRREYEQYF. CDR3 coding DNA: TGCGCCAGCAGGAGGGAGTACGAGCAGTACTTC.

This clonotype appeared many times. CDR3: CAMPRAYQETQYF. DNA of the CDR3: TGTGCCATGCCGCGGGCGTACCAAGAGACCCAGTACTTC. The chain joins TRBV24-1 to TRBJ2-5, with D possibly matching TRBD2 (5 bases). The CDR3 has 13 amino acids. Trimming took 11 bases from V and 0 from J, leaving 12 bases between them. Germline values: CDR1 KGHDR, CDR2 SFDVKD.

This clonotype has at least ten counts. The chain employs TRBV5-1 and TRBJ2-7; D is uncertain. The CDR3 covers 14 residues. CDR1 is SGHRS, CDR2 YFSETQ, per germline. Trimming removed 2 bases at V and 2 bases at J, with 11 bases between. The CDR3 DNA is TGCGCCAGCAGCTTTCTGCGGCACCCCTACGAGCAGTACTTC. Translated: CASSFLRHPYEQYF.

This clonotype was observed at least ten times. The chain joins TRBV6-2 or TRBV6-3 to TRBJ1-5, with D unclear. This CDR3 has 13 amino acids. The V end lost 8 bases, the J end lost 0 bases, and 8 bases lay between the germline ends. The germline gives CDR1 MNHEY, CDR2 SVGEGT. The CDR3 nucleotides read TGTGCCAGCGTCGGGAATAGCAATCAGCCCCAGCATTTT. Protein product: CASVGNSNQPQHF.

V is TRBV10-3 and J is TRBJ2-1; 7 bases match TRBD2. V gave up 4 bases and J gave up 9 bases; unmatched junction bases: 9. Germline values: CDR1 ENHRY, CDR2 SYGVKD. The CDR3 sequence is 14 residues long. The CDR3 sequence: CAISGGGPIGEQFF. The CDR3 nucleotides read TGTGCCATCAGTGGGGGAGGGCCGATTGGTGAGCAGTTCTTC.

This clonotype was seen ten or more times. The CDR3 DNA reads as TGTGCCAGCAGTTTGCAAGCGGGAGGACACGAGCAGTACTTC. Its translation: CASSLQAGGHEQYF. The V call is TRBV6-2 or TRBV6-3, the J call TRBJ2-7; 9 nucleotides line up with TRBD2. The CDR3 is made up of 14 amino acids. In germline, CDR1 is MNHEY, CDR2 SVGEGT. The junction had 6 bases not matched to a gene; V was cut back by 4 bases and J by 5 bases.

This clonotype showed up many times. The rearrangement links TRBV20-1 to TRBJ2-5; 10 positions match TRBD1. Losses at the gene ends were 5 bases for V and 6 bases for J; bases not matched to a gene: 6. This CDR3 is 13 amino acids long. Germline V lookup: CDR1 DFQATT, CDR2 SNEGSKA (reference sequence). The CDR3: CSAPRTGGKTQYF. CDR3 DNA: TGCAGTGCTCCCCGGACAGGGGGAAAGACCCAGTACTTC.